This TCR beta chain derives from a study of cytomegalovirus exposure and HLA in healthy donors. Germline V gives CDR1 SNHLY, CDR2 FYNNEI. Trimming at V came to 6 bases and at J to 0 bases, leaving 13 bases not matched to a gene. This CDR3 region has 18 residues. The repertoire was sequenced with immunoSEQ multiplex PCR; TCRdb's copy has only in-frame clones and lacks some. The table shows approximately 210,000 clones, with about 86% occurring only once. The receptor's source is a woman younger than 30 in good health and CMV-seronegative. V gene TRBV2 combines with J gene TRBJ2-7; 11 bases are a match to TRBD2. What was sequenced was PBMCs. Written as DNA, the CDR3 is TGTGCCAGCAGCGCCACTAGCGGGAGCACAATGAGCTCCTACGAGCAGTACTTC. Translated: CASSATSGSTMSSYEQYF.